These 9 T cell receptor beta chains were all obtained from the same sample, sequenced in a study of cytomegalovirus exposure and HLA in healthy donors (TCRdb year 2017). Receptors were amplified or captured by the immunoSEQ multiplex PCR assay. For the multiplex PCR, a mixture combining 60 forward primers for TCR Vbeta segments and 13 reverse primers for TCR Jbeta segments was used. TCRdb mirrors the immuneACCESS table, restricted to in-frame sequences. Some clones are absent from its copies; in checked studies, under half trace to an unresolved V gene, and the reason for the others is unknown. This sample comprises over 85,000 clones, over 65% of them detected only once. Jointly, the top ten make up over 10% of the sample. The sequenced material came from PBMCs. These receptor sequences come from a man aged 25 to 40 in good health and CMV-seropositive.

V usage is TRBV9 and J usage is TRBJ2-5; maybe TRBD2 (7 bases). The CDR3 totals 18 residues. V was pared by 0 bases and J by 1 base, with 19 bases between. CDR1 is SGDLS and CDR2 is YYNGEE in the germline V gene. The CDR3, as DNA: TGTGCCAGCAGCGTAGCTTGGGGGGGCGGGGGCCTCCAAGAGACCCAGTACTTC. It codes for CASSVAWGGGGLQETQYF.

The V gene is TRBV6-5, the J gene TRBJ1-1; D is unresolved. The V end lost 5 bases, the J end lost 3 bases, and 10 bases lay between the germline ends. The CDR3 spans 13 residues. From germline, CDR1 is MNHEY and CDR2 SVGAGI. The CDR3 coding sequence is TGTGCCAGCAGTAGGAGGGAGTACACTGAAGCTTTCTTT. This sequence encodes CASSRREYTEAFF.

V and J are TRBV7-9 and TRBJ2-3, with 8 positions matching TRBD1. Trimming cost V 5 bases and J 4 bases; bases outside gene matches: 8. The CDR3 is 15 residues long. Germline values: CDR1 SEHNR, CDR2 FQNEAQ (reference sequence). The CDR3 here is CASSPADRDPDTQYF. CDR3 nucleotide sequence: TGTGCCAGCAGCCCTGCGGACAGGGATCCAGATACGCAGTATTTT. The full variable domain, completed using reference TRBV7-9 and TRBJ2-3, is DTGVSQNPRHKITKRGQNVTFRCDPISEHNRLYWYRQTLGQGPEFLTYFQNEAQLEKSRLLSDRFSAERPKGSFSTLEIQRTEQGDSAMYLCASSPADRDPDTQYFGPGTRLTVL.

The chain combines TRBV7-8 with TRBJ1-3; 7 bases map to TRBD1. This CDR3 is built from 17 residues. In germline, CDR1 is SGHVS, CDR2 FQNEAQ. Germline trimming cut 5 bases from V and 1 base from J; bases unmatched to any gene: 11. The CDR3: CASSQPPGQISGNTIYF. As DNA, the CDR3 is TGTGCCAGCAGCCAACCTCCGGGACAGATATCTGGAAACACCATATATTTT.

The genes are TRBV7-9 and TRBJ1-5; 11 positions match TRBD1. J lost 7 bases, V lost 5 bases, and 13 bases had no gene match. The CDR3 is 17 residues long. The germline gives CDR1 SEHNR, CDR2 FQNEAQ (reference sequence). The CDR3 reads CASSRGSGTGGGQPQHF. CDR3 bases: TGTGCCAGCAGCCGAGGTTCCGGGACAGGGGGTGGGCAGCCCCAGCATTTT.

This clone has only one observation. The chain joins TRBV27 to TRBJ1-5, with a weak D call TRBD1 (6 bases). Germline V gives CDR1 MNHEY, CDR2 SMNVEV (reference sequence). The CDR3 consists of 15 residues. Deletions cut 1 base from V and 4 bases from J, with 11 bases between. The CDR3 reads CASSLWAGENQPQHF. As DNA, the CDR3 is TGTGCCAGCAGTTTATGGGCAGGGGAGAATCAGCCCCAGCATTTT.

This rearrangement joins TRBV29-1 to TRBJ2-7; 8 nucleotides match TRBD1. This CDR3 has 15 residues. Germline V lookup: CDR1 SQVTM, CDR2 ANQGSEA. The V segment lost 7 bases and the J segment 2 bases; nucleotides outside the gene matches: 13. CDR3 DNA: TGCAGCGCCGCACCGACAGGGGCTTACCCCTACGAGCAGTACTTC. Protein sequence: CSAAPTGAYPYEQYF.

The chain combines TRBV10-3 with TRBJ2-3; D possibly corresponds to TRBD2 (5 bases). Trimming stripped 6 bases from V and 2 bases from J, with 9 bases between. Germline V gene lookup returns CDR1 ENHRY and CDR2 SYGVKD. The CDR3 has 13 amino acids. The CDR3 bases are TGTGCCATCAGAGGACTGATCACAGATACGCAGTATTTT. This sequence encodes CAIRGLITDTQYF.

V gene TRBV7-2 combines with J gene TRBJ1-1, with 7 bases aligning to TRBD1. Germline loops: CDR1 SGHTA, CDR2 FQGNSA. J lost 11 bases, V lost 5 bases, and 8 bases had no gene match. The CDR3 sequence is 12 residues long. The DNA of the CDR3 is TGTGCCAGCAGCCCACAGGGGCTCGGGGCTTTCTTT. The encoded protein is CASSPQGLGAFF.